This T cell receptor beta chain was identified during a study of blood T cells in healthy people across ages. The study, taken as a whole, reports: A greater number of naive CD4+ cells and higher diversity distinguished long-lived donors from aged donors.

The germline V gene encodes CDR1 LNHDA and CDR2 SQIVND (reference sequence). The CDR3 spans 13 residues. V lost 9 bases to trimming and J lost 4 bases, with 12 bases between them. Donor samples were obtained from healthy Caucasian individuals from Russia, aged roughly 6 to 90. A note on this clonotype: Its antigen is still unknown.

A J-beta primer mix and a sample-barcoded 5' primer were used in a second PCR of about 7 to 12 cycles. A single record per CDR3 protein comes from TCRdb applying MiXCR to the 5' RACE reads. The table includes 800,000 to 950,000 distinct CDR3 sequences, about 28% detected once. The data also belong to a second study, concerning T cells of mothers and their children. Per that paper: It was through the M1S primer of the second PCR that sample barcodes and 2-4 random nucleotides were added. Thymic selection shapes TCR recombination output in related pairs, and it does so similarly in unrelated pairs.

The rearrangement links TRBV19 to TRBJ1-4; D remains ambiguous. Sequencing was carried out using blood. This clonotype was sampled from a woman between 40 and 50 years old in good health. The CDR3 sequence: CASRTGFNEKLFF. The CDR3 nucleotides read TGTGCCAGCCGGACGGGCTTTAATGAAAAACTGTTTTTT.